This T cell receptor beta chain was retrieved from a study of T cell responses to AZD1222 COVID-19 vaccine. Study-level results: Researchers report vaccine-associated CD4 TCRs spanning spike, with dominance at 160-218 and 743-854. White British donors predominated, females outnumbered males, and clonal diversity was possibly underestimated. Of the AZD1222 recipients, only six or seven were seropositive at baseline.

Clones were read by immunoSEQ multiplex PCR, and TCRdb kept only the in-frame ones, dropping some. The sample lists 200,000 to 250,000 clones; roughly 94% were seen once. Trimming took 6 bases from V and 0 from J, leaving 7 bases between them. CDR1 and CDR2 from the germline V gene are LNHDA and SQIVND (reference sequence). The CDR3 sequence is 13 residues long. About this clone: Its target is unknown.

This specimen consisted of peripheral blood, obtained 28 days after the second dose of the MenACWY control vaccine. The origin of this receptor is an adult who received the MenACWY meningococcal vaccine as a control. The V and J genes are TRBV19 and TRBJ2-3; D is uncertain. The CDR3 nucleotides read TGTGCCAGTAGCCTTATTAGCACAGATACGCAGTATTTT. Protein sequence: CASSLISTDTQYF. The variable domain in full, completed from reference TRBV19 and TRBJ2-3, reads DGGITQSPKYLFRKEGQNVTLSCEQNLNHDAMYWYRQDPGQGLRLIYYSQIVNDFQKGDIAEGYSVSREKKESFPLTVTSAQKNPTAFYLCASSLISTDTQYFGPGTRLTVL.